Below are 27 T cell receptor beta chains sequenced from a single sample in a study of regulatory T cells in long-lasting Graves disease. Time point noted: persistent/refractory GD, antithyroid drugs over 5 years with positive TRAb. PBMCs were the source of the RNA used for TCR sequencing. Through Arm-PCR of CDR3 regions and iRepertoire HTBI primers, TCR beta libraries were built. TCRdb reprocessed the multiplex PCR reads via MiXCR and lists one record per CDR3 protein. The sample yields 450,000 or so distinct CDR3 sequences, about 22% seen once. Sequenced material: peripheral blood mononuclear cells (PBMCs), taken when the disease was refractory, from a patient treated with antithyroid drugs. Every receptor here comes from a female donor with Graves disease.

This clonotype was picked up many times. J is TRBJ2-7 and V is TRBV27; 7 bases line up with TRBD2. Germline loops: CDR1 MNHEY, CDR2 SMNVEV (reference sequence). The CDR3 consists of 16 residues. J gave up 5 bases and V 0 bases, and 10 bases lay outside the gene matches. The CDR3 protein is CASSLSTAREFHEQYF. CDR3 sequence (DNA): TGTGCCAGCAGTTTATCGACCGCGCGGGAGTTCCACGAGCAGTACTTC.

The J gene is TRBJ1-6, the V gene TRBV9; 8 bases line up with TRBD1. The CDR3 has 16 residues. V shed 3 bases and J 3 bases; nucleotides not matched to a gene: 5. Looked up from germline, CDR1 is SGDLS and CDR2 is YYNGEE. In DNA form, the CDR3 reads TGTGCCAGCAGCGGCGGGACAGGAGTCTATAATTCACCCCTCCACTTT. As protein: CASSGGTGVYNSPLHF. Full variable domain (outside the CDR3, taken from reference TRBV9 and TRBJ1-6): DSGVTQTPKHLITATGQRVTLRCSPRSGDLSVYWYQQSLDQGLQFLIQYYNGEERAKGNILERFSAQQFPDLHSELNLSSLELGDSALYFCASSGGTGVYNSPLHFGNGTRLTVT.

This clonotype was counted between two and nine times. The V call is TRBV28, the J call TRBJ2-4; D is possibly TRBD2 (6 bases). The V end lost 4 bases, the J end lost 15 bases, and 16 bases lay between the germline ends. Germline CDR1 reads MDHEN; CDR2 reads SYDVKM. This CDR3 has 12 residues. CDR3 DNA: TGTGCCAGCAGTTCCCCCCTAGGGCGGGGGTACTTC. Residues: CASSSPLGRGYF. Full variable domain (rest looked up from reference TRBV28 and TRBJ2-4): DVKVTQSSRYLVKRTGEKVFLECVQDMDHENMFWYRQDPGLGLRLIYFSYDVKMKEKGDIPEGYSVSREKKERFSLILESASTNQTSMYLCASSSPLGRGYFGAGTRLSVL.

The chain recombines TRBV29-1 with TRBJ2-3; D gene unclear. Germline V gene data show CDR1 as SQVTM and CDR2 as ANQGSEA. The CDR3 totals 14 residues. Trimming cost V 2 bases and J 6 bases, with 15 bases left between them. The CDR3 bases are TGCAGCGTTGAAAAGACTCCACGTGGGGATACGCAGTATTTT. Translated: CSVEKTPRGDTQYF.

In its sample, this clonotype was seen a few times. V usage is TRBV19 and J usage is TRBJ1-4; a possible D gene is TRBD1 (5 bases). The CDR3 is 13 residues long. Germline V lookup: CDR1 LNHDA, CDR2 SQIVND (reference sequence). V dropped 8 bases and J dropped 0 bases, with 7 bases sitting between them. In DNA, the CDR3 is TGTGCCAGTGTGGGGGCAACTAATGAAAAACTGTTTTTT. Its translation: CASVGATNEKLFF.

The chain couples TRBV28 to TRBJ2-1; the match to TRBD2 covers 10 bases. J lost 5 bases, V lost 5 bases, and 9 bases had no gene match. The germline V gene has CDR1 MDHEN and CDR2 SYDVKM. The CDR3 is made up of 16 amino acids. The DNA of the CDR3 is TGTGCCAGCAGTACTCCCGGGACTAGCGTCGACAATGAGCAGTTCTTC. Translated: CASSTPGTSVDNEQFF.

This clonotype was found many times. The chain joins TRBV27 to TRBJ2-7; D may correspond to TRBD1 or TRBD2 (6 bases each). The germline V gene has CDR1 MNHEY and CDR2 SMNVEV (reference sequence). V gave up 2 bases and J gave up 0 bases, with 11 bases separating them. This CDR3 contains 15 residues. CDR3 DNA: TGTGCCAGCAGTTTACCCGGGGGCCTCTCCTACGAGCAGTACTTC. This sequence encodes CASSLPGGLSYEQYF.

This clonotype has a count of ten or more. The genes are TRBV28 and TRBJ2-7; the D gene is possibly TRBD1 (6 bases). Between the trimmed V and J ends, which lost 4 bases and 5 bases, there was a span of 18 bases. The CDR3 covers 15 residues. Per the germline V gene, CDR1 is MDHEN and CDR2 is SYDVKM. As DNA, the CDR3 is TGTGCCAGCAGTTCCATACAGGGCCCACAGGACGAGCAGTACTTC. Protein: CASSSIQGPQDEQYF.

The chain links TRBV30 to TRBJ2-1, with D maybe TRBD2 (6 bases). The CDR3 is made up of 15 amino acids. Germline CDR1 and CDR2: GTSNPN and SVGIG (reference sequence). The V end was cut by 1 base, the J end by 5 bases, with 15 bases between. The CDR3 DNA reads TGTGCCTGGAGTGCCCCCCCGGGCGGGAACAATGAGCAGTTCTTC. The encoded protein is CAWSAPPGGNNEQFF. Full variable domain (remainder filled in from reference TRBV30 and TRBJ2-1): SQTIHQWPATLVQPVGSPLSLECTVEGTSNPNLYWYRQAAGRGLQLLFYSVGIGQISSEVPQNLSASRPQDRQFILSSKKLLLSDSGFYLCAWSAPPGGNNEQFFGPGTRLTVL.

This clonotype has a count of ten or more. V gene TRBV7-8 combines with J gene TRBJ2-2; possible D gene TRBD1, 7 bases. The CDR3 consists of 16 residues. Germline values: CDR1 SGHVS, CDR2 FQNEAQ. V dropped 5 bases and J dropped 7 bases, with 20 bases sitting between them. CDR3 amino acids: CASSPRDSYGSGELFF. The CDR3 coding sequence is TGTGCCAGCAGCCCCCGGGACAGCTACGGGAGCGGGGAGCTGTTTTTT.

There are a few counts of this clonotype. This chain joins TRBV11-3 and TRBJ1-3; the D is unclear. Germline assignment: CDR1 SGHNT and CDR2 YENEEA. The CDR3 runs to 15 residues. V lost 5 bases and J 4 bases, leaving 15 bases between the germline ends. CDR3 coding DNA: TGTGCCAGCAGCCCCTCCTACGGAGCCGGAAACACCATATATTTT. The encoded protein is CASSPSYGAGNTIYF. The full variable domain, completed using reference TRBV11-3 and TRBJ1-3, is EAGVVQSPRYKIIEKKQPVAFWCNPISGHNTLYWYLQNLGQGPELLIRYENEEAVDDSQLPKDRFSAERLKGVDSTLKIQPAELGDSAVYLCASSPSYGAGNTIYFGEGSWLTVV.

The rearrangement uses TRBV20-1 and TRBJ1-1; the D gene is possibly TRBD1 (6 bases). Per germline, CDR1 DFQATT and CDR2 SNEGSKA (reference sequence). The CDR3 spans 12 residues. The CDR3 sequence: CSLTGFVPEAFF. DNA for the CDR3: TGCAGCTTAACAGGGTTCGTCCCTGAAGCTTTCTTT.

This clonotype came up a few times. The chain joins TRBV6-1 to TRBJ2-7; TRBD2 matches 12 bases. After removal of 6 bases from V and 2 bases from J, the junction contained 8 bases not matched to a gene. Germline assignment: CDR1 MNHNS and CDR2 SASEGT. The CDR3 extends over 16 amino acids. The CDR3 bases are TGTGCCAGCAGCCCCGGACTAGCGGGGCGACCCTACGAGCAGTACTTC. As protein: CASSPGLAGRPYEQYF.

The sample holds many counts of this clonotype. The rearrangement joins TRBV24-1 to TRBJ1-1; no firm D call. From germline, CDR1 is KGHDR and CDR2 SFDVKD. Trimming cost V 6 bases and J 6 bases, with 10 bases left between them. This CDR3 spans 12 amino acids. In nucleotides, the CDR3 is TGTGCCACCAGTACCGGGGTATCTGAAGCTTTCTTT. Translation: CATSTGVSEAFF.

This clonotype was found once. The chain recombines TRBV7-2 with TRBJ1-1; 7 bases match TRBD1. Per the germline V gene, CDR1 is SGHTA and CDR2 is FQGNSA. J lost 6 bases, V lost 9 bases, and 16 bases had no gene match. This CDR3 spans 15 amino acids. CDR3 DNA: TGTGCCAGTACCCCAGGGGGACAGAGGAAACCTGAAGCTTTCTTT. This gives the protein CASTPGGQRKPEAFF.

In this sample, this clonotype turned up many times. CDR3 sequence (DNA): TGTGCCAGCAGTTTACACAGGGGCTATAGCAATCAGCCCCAGCATTTT. It yields the protein CASSLHRGYSNQPQHF. J is TRBJ1-5 and V is TRBV12-3 or TRBV12-4; 7 bases are a match to TRBD1. The length of the CDR3 is 16 residues. V dropped 2 bases and J dropped 0; count of bases not matched to a gene: 4.

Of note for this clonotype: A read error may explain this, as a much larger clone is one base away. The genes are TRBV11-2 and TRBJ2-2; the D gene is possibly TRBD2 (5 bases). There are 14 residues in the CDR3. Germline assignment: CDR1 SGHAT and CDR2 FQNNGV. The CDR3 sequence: CASSLVSPTGELLF. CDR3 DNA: TGTGCCAGCAGCTTAGTTAGTCCCACCGGGGAGCTGCTTTTT.

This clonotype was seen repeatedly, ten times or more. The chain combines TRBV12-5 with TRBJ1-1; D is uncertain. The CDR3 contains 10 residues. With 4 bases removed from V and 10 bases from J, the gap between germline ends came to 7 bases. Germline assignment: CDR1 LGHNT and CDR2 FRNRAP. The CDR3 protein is CASGSLGAFF. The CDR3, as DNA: TGTGCTAGTGGTTCTCTGGGAGCTTTCTTT.

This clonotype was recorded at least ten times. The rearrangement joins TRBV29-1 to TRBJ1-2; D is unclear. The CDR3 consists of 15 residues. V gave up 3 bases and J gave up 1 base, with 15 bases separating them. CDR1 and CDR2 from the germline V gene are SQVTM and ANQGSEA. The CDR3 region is CSVEFQPERNYGYTF. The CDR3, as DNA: TGCAGCGTTGAGTTTCAGCCGGAGCGTAACTATGGCTACACCTTC.

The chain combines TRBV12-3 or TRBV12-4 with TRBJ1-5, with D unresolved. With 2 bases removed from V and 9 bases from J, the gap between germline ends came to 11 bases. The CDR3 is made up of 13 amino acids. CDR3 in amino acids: CASSLTEGRPQHF. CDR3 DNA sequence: TGTGCCAGCAGTTTAACAGAAGGGAGGCCCCAGCATTTT.

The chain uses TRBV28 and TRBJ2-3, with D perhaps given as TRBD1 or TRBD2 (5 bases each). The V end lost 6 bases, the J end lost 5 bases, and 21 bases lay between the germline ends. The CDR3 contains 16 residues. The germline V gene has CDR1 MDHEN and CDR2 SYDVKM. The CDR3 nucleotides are TGTGCCAGCAGCTTTCCGGGACGTCGGGGTATAGATACGCAGTATTTT. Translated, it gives CASSFPGRRGIDTQYF. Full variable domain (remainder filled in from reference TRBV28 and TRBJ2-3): DVKVTQSSRYLVKRTGEKVFLECVQDMDHENMFWYRQDPGLGLRLIYFSYDVKMKEKGDIPEGYSVSREKKERFSLILESASTNQTSMYLCASSFPGRRGIDTQYFGPGTRLTVL.

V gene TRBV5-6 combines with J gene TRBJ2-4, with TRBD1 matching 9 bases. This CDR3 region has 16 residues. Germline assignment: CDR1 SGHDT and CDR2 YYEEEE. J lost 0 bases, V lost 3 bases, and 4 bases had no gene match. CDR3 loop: CASSSRTGAAKNIQYF. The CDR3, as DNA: TGTGCCAGCAGCTCTCGGACAGGGGCAGCCAAAAACATTCAGTACTTC. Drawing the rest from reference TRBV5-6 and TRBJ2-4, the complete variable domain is DAGVTQSPTHLIKTRGQQVTLRCSPKSGHDTVSWYQQALGQGPQFIFQYYEEEERQRGNFPDRFSGHQFPNYSSELNVNALLLGDSALYLCASSSRTGAAKNIQYFGAGTRLSVL.

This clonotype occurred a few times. CDR3 sequence: CSGFASSGNTNYGYTF. CDR3 DNA: TGCAGTGGGTTTGCTTCATCCGGGAATACTAACTATGGCTACACCTTC. The chain uses TRBV20-1 and TRBJ1-2; D call uncertain. Germline V gene data show CDR1 as DFQATT and CDR2 as SNEGSKA (reference sequence). Between the trimmed V and J ends, which lost 7 bases and 0 bases, there was a span of 21 bases. CDR3 length equals 16 residues.

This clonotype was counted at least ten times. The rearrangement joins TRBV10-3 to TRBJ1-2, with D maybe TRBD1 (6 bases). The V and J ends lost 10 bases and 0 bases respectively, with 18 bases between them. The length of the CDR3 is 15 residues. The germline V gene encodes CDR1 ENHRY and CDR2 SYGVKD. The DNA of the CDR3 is TGTGCCAGCCGGGACGACAGGAGGGCTAACTATGGCTACACCTTC. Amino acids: CASRDDRRANYGYTF.

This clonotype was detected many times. The CDR3 loop reads CASNQGGSKNIQYF. Written as DNA, the CDR3 is TGTGCCAGCAACCAAGGAGGATCCAAAAACATTCAGTACTTC. The rearrangement uses TRBV6-1 and TRBJ2-4; perhaps TRBD2 as D (5 bases). This CDR3 comprises 14 residues. Trimming pared 7 bases from V and 2 bases from J, leaving 12 bases between. Germline values: CDR1 MNHNS, CDR2 SASEGT.

CDR3 region: CAWNDRNTGELFF. The CDR3 nucleotides read TGTGCCTGGAATGATAGAAACACCGGGGAGCTGTTTTTT. The chain links TRBV30 to TRBJ2-2; no clear D gene. The germline V gene encodes CDR1 GTSNPN and CDR2 SVGIG (reference sequence). The CDR3 is made up of 13 amino acids. The V gene lost 4 bases and the J gene lost 2 bases, with 8 bases spanning the gap.

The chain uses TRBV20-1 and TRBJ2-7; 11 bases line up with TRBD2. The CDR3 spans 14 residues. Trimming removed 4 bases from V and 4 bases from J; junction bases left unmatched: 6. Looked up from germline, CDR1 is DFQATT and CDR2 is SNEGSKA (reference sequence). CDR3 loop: CSATSGGSGYEQYF. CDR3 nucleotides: TGCAGTGCTACTAGCGGGGGGAGCGGGTACGAGCAGTACTTC.